This T cell receptor beta chain was sequenced for a study of blood T cells in healthy people across ages. Study details: Template switching caught about one barcoded beta molecule for each two T cells.

Using a J-beta primer mix together with a sample-barcoded 5' primer, a second PCR was run for roughly 6 to 11 cycles. Every cDNA was tagged by a template-switch adaptor with 12 random nucleotides. Via MiXCR, TCRdb re-called the 5' RACE reads, giving one row per CDR3 protein. The data show under 800,000 distinct CDR3 sequences, around a fifth seen once. Study observations and caveats: The study could not conclusively compare naive and antigen-experienced cells, given its unsorted PBMCs.

In germline, CDR1 is ENHRY, CDR2 SYGVKD. The length of the CDR3 is 14 residues. Trimming took off 6 bases at V and 1 base at J, with 9 bases between the two ends. This clonotype was seen a handful of times. Its specificity is unknown. Peripheral blood was drawn, around 9.3 milliliters per donor. The TCR was taken from an older man in good health. The sequenced sample consisted of blood. V is TRBV10-3 and J is TRBJ2-2; D perhaps matches TRBD2 (5 bases). The CDR3 sequence: CAIRTSGNTGELFF. The DNA for the CDR3 is TGTGCCATCAGAACCAGCGGGAACACCGGGGAGCTGTTTTTT.